The present TCR beta chain was sequenced within a study of blood T cell repertoires in COVID-19. Study in general: Sites in the United States, Italy and Spain provided acute and convalescent COVID-19 samples.

Each exposed participant met a COVID-19 case in the 2 weeks preceding study entry. Trimming left V 1 base short and J 5 bases short, with 8 bases between. The length of the CDR3 is 13 residues. Germline lookup yields CDR1 MNHNS and CDR2 SASEGT. Authors' analysis steps: It was from reference gene primer amplification that nucleated cell counts were estimated. Method: immunoSEQ multiplex PCR; TCRdb's copy keeps in-frame clones and lacks some. That table supplies the V and J calls and clone size; D and trimming were determined from the DNA. In the table there are 180,000 or so clones, approximately 80% of which are singletons.

The chain couples TRBV6-1 to TRBJ1-2; D remains unclear. The sequenced sample was PBMCs or T cells enriched from blood (not recorded which). The TCR originated in a man aged 55-75 years who had been exposed to COVID-19. The CDR3 loop reads CASSEVSTYGYTF. The DNA for the CDR3 is TGTGCCAGCAGTGAAGTATCCACTTATGGCTACACCTTC.